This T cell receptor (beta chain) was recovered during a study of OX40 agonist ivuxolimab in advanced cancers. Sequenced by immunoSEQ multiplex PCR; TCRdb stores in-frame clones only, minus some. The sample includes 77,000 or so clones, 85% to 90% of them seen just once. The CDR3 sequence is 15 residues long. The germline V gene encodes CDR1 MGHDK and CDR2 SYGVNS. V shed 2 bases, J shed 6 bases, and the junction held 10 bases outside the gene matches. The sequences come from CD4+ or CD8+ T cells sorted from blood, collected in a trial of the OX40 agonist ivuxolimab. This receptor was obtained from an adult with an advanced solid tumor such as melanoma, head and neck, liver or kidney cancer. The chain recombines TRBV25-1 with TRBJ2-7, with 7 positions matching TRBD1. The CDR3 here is CASSERTGVGSEQYF. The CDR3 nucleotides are TGTGCCAGCAGTGAAAGGACAGGCGTGGGCAGCGAGCAGTACTTC.